This TCR beta chain was recovered during a study of identical twins. Overall study results and limits: Partial confounding of zero-insertion analyses by invariant MAIT and iNKT cells was possible. Cord blood beta clonotypes that were abundant carried fewer insertions, and memory repertoires showed no such trend.

This CDR3 contains 17 residues. The trim removed 5 bases at V and 0 bases at J, leaving 6 bases unmatched. In germline, CDR1 is SNHLY, CDR2 FYNNEI. TCRdb ran MiXCR on the 5' RACE reads and lists one entry per CDR3 protein. Of 200,000 to 250,000 distinct CDR3 sequences in the sample, approximately 8% were seen once. As regards this clonotype: What it binds is unknown.

The same sample was also used in a study of yellow fever vaccine responses in identical twins.

The chain recombines TRBV2 with TRBJ2-3; 12 nucleotides align to TRBD2. Sequencing was performed on CD8+ T cells sorted from blood. The sequence was obtained from a woman aged 18-29 years in good health. CDR3 in amino acids: CASSFRTSGVSTDTQYF. Here the CDR3 DNA reads TGTGCCAGCAGTTTCCGGACTAGCGGGGTTAGCACAGATACGCAGTATTTT.